This T cell receptor (beta chain) was identified during a study of shared clonotypes between healthy human individuals. Notes on the study in general: Researchers found naive subsets generally carried larger estimated richness than memory subsets.

CD45RO negativity and positive selection for CCR7 defined naive CD8 cells, a population that excluded terminally differentiated effector memory CD45RA+ cells. TCRdb's table, derived via immunoSEQ multiplex PCR, lists solely in-frame clones and lacks some. The top ten hold over 1.5% of the sample, which has about 1.9 million clones, roughly 93% seen once. Notes on this clone: Its antigen is not identified.

The sample was naive CD8+ T cells from PBMCs. This receptor was identified in a man aged 18 to 30 in good health. Some clones in this sample may be carry-over from other donors' samples.

CDR3 DNA: TGCGCCAGCAGCTTAACGTTGGCCACTGAAGCTTTCTTT. Translating gives CASSLTLATEAFF. V and J are TRBV5-1 and TRBJ1-1; D unclear. This CDR3 is built from 13 residues. Germline CDR1 and CDR2: SGHRS and YFSETQ. Trimming removed 2 bases at V and 4 bases at J, with 9 bases between.